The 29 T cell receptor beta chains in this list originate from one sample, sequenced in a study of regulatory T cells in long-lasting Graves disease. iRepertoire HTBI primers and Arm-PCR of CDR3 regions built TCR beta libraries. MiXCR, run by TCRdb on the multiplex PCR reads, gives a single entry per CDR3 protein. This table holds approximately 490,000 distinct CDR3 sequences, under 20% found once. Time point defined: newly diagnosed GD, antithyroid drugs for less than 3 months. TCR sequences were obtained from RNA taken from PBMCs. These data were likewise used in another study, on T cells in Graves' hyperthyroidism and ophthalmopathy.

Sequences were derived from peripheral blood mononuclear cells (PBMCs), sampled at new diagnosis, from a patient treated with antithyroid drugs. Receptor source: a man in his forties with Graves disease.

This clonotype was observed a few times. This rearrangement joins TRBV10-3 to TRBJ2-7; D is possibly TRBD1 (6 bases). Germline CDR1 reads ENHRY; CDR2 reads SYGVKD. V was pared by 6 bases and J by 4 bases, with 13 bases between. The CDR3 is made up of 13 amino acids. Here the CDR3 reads CAISSDREYEQYF. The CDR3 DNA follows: TGTGCCATCAGCTCGGACAGAGAATACGAGCAGTACTTC.

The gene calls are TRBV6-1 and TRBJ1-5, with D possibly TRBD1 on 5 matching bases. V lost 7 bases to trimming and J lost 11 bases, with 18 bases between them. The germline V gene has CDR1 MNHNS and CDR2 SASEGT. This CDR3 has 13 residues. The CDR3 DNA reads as TGTGCCAGCACCCAGGGCGGTTTCGGGACCCAGCATTTT. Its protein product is CASTQGGFGTQHF.

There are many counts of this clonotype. The CDR3 DNA is TGTGCCGGTGACGGGAGCTCCTACAATGAGCAGTTCTTC. It yields the protein CAGDGSSYNEQFF. The J gene is TRBJ2-1, the V gene TRBV30, with D perhaps TRBD2 (6 bases). The CDR3 runs 13 residues. Trimming shortened V by 8 bases and J by 0 bases, and 11 bases separated the two germline ends. Germline loops: CDR1 GTSNPN, CDR2 SVGIG (reference sequence).

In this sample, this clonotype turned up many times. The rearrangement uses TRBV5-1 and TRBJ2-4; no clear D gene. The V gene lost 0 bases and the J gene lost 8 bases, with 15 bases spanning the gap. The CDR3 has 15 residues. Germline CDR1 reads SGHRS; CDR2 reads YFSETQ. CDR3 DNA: TGCGCCAGCAGCTTGGCCAACCCCGGGCTGGACATTCAGTACTTC. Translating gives CASSLANPGLDIQYF.

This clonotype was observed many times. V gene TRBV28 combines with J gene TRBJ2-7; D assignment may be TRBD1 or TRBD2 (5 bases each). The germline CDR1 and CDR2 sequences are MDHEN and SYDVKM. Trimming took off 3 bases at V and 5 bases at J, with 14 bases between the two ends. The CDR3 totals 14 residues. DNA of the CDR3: TGTGCCAGCAGTTTTCGGGCAGGGACCCACGAGCAGTACTTC. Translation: CASSFRAGTHEQYF.

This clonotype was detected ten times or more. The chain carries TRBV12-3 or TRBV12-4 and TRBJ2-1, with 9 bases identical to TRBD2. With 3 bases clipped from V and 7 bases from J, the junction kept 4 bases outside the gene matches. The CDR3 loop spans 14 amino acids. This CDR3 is CASSFGTSRNEQFF. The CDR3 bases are TGTGCCAGCAGTTTTGGGACTAGCAGGAATGAGCAGTTCTTC.

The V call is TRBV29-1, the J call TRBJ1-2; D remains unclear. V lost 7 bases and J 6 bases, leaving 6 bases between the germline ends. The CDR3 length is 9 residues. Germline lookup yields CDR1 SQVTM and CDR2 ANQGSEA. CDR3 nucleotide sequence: TGCAGCGGGGGAGATGGCTACACCTTC. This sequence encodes CSGGDGYTF.

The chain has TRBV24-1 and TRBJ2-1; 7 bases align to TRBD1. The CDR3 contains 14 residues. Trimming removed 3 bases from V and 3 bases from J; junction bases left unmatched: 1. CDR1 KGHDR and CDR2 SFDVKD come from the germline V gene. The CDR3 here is CATSDDRDYNEQFF. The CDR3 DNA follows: TGTGCCACCAGTGATGACAGGGACTACAATGAGCAGTTCTTC.

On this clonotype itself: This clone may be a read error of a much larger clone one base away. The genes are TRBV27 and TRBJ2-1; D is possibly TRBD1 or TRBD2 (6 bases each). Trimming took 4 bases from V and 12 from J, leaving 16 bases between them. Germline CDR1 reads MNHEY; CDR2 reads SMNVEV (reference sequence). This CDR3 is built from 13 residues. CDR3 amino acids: CASSSGAVQWQFF. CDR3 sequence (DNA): TGTGCCAGCAGTTCGGGGGCCGTTCAATGGCAGTTCTTC.

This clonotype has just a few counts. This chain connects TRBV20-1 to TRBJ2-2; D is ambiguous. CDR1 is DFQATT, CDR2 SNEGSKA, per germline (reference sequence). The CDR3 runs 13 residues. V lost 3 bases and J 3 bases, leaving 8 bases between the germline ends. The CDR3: CSASNSYTGELFF. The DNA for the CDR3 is TGCAGTGCTAGTAACAGCTACACCGGGGAGCTGTTTTTT.

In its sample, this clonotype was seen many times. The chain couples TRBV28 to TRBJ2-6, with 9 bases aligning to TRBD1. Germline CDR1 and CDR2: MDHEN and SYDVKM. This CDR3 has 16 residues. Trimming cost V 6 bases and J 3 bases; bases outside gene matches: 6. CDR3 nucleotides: TGTGCCAGCAGCCAACAGGGGGCTGGTGGGGCCAACGTCCTGACTTTC. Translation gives CASSQQGAGGANVLTF. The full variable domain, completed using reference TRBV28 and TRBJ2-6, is DVKVTQSSRYLVKRTGEKVFLECVQDMDHENMFWYRQDPGLGLRLIYFSYDVKMKEKGDIPEGYSVSREKKERFSLILESASTNQTSMYLCASSQQGAGGANVLTFGAGSRLTVL.

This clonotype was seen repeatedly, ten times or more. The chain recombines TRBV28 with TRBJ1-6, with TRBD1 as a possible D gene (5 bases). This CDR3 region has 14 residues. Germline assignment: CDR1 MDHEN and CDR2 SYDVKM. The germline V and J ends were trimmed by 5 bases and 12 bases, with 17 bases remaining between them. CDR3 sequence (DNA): TGTGCCAGCAGTCTCCGGTCCCAGGGATTACCCCTCCACTTT. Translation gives CASSLRSQGLPLHF.

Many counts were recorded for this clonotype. The CDR3 sequence: CASSPSTGSYEQYF. CDR3 DNA: TGTGCCAGCAGCCCCAGTACAGGATCCTACGAGCAGTACTTC. The J gene is TRBJ2-7, the V gene TRBV18; tentative D call: TRBD1 (5 bases). Trimming took off 8 bases at V and 1 base at J, with 15 bases between the two ends. This CDR3 has 14 amino acids. The germline CDR1 and CDR2 sequences are KGHSH and LQKENI.

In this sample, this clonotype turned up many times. CDR3 protein: CASGRLAAKFGEQYF. CDR3 coding DNA: TGTGCCAGCGGACGACTAGCGGCGAAATTTGGCGAGCAGTACTTC. The rearrangement joins TRBV3-1 to TRBJ2-7, with 9 bases fitting TRBD2. The CDR3 is made up of 15 amino acids. The germline V gene has CDR1 LGHDT and CDR2 YNNKEL (reference sequence). Trimming removed 8 bases from V and 6 bases from J; junction bases left unmatched: 14.

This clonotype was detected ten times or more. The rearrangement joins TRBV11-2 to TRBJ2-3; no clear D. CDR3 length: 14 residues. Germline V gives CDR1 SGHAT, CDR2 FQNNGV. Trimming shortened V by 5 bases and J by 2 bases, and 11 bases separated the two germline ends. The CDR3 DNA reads TGTGCCAGCAGCCGTTCTTCAGACACAGATACGCAGTATTTT. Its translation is CASSRSSDTDTQYF.

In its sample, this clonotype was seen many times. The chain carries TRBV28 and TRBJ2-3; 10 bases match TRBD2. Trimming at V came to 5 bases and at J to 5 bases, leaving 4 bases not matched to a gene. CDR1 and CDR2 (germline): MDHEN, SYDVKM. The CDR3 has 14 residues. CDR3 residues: CASSGGLAIDTQYF. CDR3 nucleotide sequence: TGTGCCAGCAGTGGGGGACTAGCGATAGATACGCAGTATTTT.

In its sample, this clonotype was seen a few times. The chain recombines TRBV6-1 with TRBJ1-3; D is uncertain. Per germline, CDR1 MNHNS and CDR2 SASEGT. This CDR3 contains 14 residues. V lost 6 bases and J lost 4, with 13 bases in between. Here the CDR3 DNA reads TGTGCCAGCAGAGAGAGACATCCCGGAAACACCATATATTTT. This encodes CASRERHPGNTIYF.

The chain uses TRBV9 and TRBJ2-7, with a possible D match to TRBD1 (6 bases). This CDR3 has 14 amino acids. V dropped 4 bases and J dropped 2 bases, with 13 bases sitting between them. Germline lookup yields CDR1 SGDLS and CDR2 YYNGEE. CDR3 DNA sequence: TGTGCCAGCAGCCCGAGGGACATCGCCTACGAGCAGTACTTC. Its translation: CASSPRDIAYEQYF.

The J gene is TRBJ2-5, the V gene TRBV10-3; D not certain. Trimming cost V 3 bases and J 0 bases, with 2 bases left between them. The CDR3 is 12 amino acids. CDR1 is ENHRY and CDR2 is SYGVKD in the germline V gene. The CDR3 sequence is CAISDHQETQYF. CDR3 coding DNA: TGTGCCATCAGTGACCACCAAGAGACCCAGTACTTC.

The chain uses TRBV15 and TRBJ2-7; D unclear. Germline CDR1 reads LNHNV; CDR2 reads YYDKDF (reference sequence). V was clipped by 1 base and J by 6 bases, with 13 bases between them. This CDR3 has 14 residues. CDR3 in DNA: TGTGCCACCAGCAGAGGCCGACACCTGGGCGAGCAGTACTTC. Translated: CATSRGRHLGEQYF.

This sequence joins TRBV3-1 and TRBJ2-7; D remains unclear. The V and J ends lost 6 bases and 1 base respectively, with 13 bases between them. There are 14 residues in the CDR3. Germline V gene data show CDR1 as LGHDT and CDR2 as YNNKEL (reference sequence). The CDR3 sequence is CASRRHGASYEQYF. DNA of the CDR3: TGTGCCAGCAGACGGCACGGAGCGTCCTACGAGCAGTACTTC.

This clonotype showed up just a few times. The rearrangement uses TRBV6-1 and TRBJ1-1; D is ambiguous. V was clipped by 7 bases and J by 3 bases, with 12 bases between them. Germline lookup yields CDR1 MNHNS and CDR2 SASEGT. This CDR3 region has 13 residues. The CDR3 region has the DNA TGTGCCAGCACTGATATGGTGGACACTGAAGCTTTCTTT. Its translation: CASTDMVDTEAFF.

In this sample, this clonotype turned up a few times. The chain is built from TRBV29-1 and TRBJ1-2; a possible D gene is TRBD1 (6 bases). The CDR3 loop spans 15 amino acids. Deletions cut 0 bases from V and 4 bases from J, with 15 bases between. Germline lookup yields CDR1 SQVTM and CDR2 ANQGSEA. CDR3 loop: CSVEEVGGGAYGYTF. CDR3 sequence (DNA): TGCAGCGTTGAAGAAGTTGGAGGGGGGGCCTATGGCTACACCTTC.

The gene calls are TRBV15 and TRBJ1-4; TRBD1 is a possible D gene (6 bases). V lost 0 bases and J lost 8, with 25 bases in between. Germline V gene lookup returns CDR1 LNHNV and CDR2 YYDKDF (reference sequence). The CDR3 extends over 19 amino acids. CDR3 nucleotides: TGTGCCACCAGCAGAGAAGCCCCGCTGGGGGGCGGAATTGAGGAAAAACTGTTTTTT. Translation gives CATSREAPLGGGIEEKLFF.

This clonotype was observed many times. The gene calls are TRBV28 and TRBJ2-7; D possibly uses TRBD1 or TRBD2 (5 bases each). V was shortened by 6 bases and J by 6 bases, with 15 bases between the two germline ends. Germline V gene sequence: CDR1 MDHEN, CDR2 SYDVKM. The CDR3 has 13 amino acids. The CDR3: CASRARGGGEQYF. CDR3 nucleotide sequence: TGTGCCAGCAGGGCCCGTGGGGGTGGCGAGCAGTACTTC.

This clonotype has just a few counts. The CDR3 DNA follows: TGTGCCAGCAGTGAACTTCGGGACAGATATTATGGCTACACCTTC. Its protein is CASSELRDRYYGYTF. V and J are TRBV6-1 and TRBJ1-2; 7 positions agree with TRBD1. Germline assignment: CDR1 MNHNS and CDR2 SASEGT. This CDR3 comprises 15 residues. V was pared by 2 bases and J by 5 bases, with 8 bases of the junction left unmatched.

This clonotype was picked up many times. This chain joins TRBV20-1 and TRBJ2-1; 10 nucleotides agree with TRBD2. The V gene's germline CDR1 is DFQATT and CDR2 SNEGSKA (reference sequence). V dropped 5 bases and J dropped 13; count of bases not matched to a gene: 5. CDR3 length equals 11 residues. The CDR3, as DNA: TGCAGTGCTGCAAGCGGGGGGGCCCAGTTCTTC. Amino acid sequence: CSAASGGAQFF.

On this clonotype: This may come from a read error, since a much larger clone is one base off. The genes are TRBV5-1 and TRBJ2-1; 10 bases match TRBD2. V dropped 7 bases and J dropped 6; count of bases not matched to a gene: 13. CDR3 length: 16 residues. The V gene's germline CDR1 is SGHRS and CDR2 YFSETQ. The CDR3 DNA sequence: TGCGCCAGCGCCTTCCTTACTAGCGGGACGGCCAATGAGCAGTTCTTC. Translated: CASAFLTSGTANEQFF.

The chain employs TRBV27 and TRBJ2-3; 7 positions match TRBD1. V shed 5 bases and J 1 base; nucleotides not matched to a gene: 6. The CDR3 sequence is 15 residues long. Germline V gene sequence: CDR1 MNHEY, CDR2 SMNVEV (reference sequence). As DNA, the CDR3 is TGTGCCAGCAGTCAGCCTGACAGGGGCACAGATACGCAGTATTTT. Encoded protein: CASSQPDRGTDTQYF.